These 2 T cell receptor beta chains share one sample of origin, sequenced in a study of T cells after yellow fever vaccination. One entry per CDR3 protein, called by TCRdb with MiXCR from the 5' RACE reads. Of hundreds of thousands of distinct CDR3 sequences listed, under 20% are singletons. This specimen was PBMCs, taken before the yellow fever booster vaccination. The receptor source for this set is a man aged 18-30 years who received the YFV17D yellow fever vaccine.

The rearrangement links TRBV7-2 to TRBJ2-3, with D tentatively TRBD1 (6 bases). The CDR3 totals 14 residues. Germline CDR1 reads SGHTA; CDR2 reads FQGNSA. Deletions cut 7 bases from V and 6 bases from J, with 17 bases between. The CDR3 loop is CASKVMGAEDTQYF. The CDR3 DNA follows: TGTGCCAGCAAAGTTATGGGGGCGGAGGATACGCAGTATTTT.

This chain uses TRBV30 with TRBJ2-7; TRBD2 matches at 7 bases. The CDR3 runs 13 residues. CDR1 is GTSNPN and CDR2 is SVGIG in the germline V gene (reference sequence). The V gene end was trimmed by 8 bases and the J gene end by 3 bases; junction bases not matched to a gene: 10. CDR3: CAQRGENGYEQYF. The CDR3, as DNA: TGTGCCCAGCGGGGAGAGAACGGCTACGAGCAGTACTTC.